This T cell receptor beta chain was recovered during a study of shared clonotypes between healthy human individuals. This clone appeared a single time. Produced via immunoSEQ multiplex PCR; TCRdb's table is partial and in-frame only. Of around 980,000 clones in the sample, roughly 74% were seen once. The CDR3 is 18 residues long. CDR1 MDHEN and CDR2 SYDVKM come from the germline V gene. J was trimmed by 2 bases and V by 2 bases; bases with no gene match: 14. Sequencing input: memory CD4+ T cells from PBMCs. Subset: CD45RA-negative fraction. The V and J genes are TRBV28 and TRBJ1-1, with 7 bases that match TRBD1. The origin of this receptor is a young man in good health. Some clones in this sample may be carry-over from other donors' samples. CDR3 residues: CASSLARGGRSPNTEAFF. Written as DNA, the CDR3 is TGTGCCAGCAGTTTAGCCCGAGGGGGCCGCAGTCCTAACACTGAAGCTTTCTTT. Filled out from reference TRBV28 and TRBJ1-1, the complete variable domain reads DVKVTQSSRYLVKRTGEKVFLECVQDMDHENMFWYRQDPGLGLRLIYFSYDVKMKEKGDIPEGYSVSREKKERFSLILESASTNQTSMYLCASSLARGGRSPNTEAFFGQGTRLTVV.